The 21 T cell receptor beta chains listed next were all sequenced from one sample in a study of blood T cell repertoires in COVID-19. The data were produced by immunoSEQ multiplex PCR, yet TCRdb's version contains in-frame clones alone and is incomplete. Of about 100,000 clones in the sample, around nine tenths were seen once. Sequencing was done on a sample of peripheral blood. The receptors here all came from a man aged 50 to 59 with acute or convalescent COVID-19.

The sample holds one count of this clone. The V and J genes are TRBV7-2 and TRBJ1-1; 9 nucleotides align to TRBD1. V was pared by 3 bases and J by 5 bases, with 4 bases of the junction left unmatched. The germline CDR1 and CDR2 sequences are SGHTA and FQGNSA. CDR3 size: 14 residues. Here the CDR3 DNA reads TGTGCCAGCAGCTTGGGACAGGGAAGTACTGAAGCTTTCTTT. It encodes CASSLGQGSTEAFF.

The CDR3 is CASSHDYVDTQYF. CDR3 coding DNA: TGCGCCAGCAGTCACGACTACGTGGATACGCAGTATTTT. V and J are TRBV10-2 and TRBJ2-3, with D possibly TRBD2 on 5 matching bases. CDR3 size: 13 residues. Germline assignment: CDR1 WSHSY and CDR2 SAAADI. V lost 5 bases and J lost 6, with 12 bases in between.

DNA for the CDR3: TGCGCCAGCAGCCAAGTCCGGACAGGCTACGAGCAGTACTTC. Translating gives CASSQVRTGYEQYF. The chain links TRBV4-1 to TRBJ2-7; TRBD1 matches 7 bases. This CDR3 region has 14 residues. The germline V gene has CDR1 MGHRA and CDR2 YSYEKL. Trimming cost V 1 base and J 3 bases; bases outside gene matches: 3.

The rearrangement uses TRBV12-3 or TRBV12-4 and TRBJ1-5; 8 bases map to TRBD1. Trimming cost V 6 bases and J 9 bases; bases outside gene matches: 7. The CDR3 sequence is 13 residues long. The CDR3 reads CASRRQGTGPQHF. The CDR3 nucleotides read TGTGCCAGCAGGAGACAGGGGACAGGGCCCCAGCATTTT.

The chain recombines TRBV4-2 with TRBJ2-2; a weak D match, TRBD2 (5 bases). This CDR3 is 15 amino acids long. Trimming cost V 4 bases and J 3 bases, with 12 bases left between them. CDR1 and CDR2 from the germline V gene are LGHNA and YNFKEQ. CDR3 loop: CASSLSRRYTGELFF. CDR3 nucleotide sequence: TGTGCCAGCAGCCTTAGCAGGAGGTACACCGGGGAGCTGTTTTTT.

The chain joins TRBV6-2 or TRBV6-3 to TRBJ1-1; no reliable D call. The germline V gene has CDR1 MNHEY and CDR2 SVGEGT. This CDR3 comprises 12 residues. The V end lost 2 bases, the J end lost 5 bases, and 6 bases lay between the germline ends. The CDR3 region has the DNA TGTGCCAGCAGTTACCGGAGGACTGAAGCTTTCTTT. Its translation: CASSYRRTEAFF.

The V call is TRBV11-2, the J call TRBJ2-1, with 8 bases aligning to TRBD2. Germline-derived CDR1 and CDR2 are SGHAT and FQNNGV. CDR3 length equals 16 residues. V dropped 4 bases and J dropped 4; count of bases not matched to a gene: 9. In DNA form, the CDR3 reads TGTGCCAGCAGCTCGGGAGGGCCAGGTGGTTACAATGAGCAGTTCTTC. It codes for CASSSGGPGGYNEQFF.

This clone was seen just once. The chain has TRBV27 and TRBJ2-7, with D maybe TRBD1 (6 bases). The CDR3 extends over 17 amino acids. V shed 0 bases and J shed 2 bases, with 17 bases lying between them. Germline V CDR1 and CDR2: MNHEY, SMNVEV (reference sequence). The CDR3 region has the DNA TGTGCCAGCAGTTTATCCGGCATAGGCAGGGGAGCCTACGAGCAGTACTTC. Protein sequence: CASSLSGIGRGAYEQYF.

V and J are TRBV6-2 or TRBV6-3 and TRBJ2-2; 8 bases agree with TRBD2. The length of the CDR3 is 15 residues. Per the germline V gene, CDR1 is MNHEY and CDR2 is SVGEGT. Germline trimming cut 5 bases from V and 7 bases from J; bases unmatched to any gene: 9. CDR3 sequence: CASSLSSGSFGELFF. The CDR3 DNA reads TGTGCCAGCAGTCTCTCTAGCGGGTCTTTCGGGGAGCTGTTTTTT.

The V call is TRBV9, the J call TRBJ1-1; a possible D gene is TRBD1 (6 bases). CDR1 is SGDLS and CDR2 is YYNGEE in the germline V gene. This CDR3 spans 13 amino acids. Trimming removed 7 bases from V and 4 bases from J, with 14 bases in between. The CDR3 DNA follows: TGTGCCAGCGGGCGGGGGGCCGCCACTGAAGCTTTCTTT. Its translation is CASGRGAATEAFF.

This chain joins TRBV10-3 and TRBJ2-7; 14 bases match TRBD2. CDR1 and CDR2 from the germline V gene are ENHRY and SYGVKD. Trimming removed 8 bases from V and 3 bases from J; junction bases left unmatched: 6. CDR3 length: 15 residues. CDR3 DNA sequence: TGTGCCATCGCCCCGACTAGCGGGAGGGACTACGAGCAGTACTTC. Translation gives CAIAPTSGRDYEQYF.

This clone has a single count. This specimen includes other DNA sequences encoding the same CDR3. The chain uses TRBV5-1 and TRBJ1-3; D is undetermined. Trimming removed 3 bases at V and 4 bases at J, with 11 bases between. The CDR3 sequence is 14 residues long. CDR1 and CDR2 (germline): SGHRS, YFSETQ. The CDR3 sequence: CASSSGEVGNTIYF. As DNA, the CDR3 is TGCGCCAGCAGCTCGGGTGAGGTCGGAAACACCATATATTTT.

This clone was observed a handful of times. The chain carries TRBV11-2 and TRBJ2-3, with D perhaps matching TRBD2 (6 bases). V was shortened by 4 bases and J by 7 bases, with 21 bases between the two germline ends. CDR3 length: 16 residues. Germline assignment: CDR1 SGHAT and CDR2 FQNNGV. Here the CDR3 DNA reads TGTGCCAGCAGCTCAAACGGAGGGGATCTCCCCAATACGCAGTATTTT. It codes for CASSSNGGDLPNTQYF.

Here the CDR3 reads CASSRLAGAYEQYF. The CDR3 DNA sequence: TGTGCCAGCAGTCGACTAGCGGGAGCTTACGAGCAGTACTTC. The chain links TRBV27 to TRBJ2-7; TRBD2 matches 12 bases. Germline CDR1 reads MNHEY; CDR2 reads SMNVEV (reference sequence). With 5 bases clipped from V and 4 bases from J, the junction kept 3 bases outside the gene matches. The CDR3 consists of 14 residues.

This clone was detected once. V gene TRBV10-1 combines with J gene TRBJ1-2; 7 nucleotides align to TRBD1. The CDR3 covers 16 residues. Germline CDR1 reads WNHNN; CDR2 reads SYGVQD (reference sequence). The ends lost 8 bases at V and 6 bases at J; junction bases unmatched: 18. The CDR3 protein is CASSHDRTGDLNGYTF. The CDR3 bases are TGCGCCAGCTCCCACGATAGGACAGGCGACTTAAATGGCTACACCTTC.

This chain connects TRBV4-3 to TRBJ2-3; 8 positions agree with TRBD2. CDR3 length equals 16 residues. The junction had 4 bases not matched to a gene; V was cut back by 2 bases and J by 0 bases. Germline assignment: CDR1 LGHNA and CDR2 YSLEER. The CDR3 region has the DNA TGCGCCAGCAGCCAAATCCCTAGCGGGAGCACAGATACGCAGTATTTT. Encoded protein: CASSQIPSGSTDTQYF.

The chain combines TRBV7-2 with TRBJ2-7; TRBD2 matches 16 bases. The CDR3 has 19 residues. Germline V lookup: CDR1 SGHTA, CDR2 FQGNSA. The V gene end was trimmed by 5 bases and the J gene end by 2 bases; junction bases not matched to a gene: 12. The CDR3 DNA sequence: TGTGCCAGCAGCCCCCGGGGGGGACTAGCGGGAGGGCCAACCTACGAGCAGTACTTC. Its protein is CASSPRGGLAGGPTYEQYF.

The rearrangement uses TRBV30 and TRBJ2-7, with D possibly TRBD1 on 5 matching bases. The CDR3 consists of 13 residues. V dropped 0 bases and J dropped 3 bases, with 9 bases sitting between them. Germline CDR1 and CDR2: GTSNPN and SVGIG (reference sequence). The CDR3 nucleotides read TGTGCCTGGAGTGTGCGGACAATCTACGAGCAGTACTTC. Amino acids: CAWSVRTIYEQYF.

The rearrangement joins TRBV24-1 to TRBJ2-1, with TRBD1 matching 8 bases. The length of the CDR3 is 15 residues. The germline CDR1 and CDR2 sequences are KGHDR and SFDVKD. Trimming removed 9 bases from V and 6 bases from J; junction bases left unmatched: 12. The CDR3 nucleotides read TGTGCCACCGCCGATCCGGGACAGGCGACCAATGAGCAGTTCTTC. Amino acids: CATADPGQATNEQFF.

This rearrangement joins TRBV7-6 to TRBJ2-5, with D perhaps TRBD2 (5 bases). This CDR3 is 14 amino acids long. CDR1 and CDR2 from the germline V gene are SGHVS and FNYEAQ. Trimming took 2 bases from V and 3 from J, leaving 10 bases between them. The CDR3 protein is CASSLILGEETQYF. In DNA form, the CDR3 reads TGTGCCAGCAGCTTAATACTGGGAGAAGAGACCCAGTACTTC. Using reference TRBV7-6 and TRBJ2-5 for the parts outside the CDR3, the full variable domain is GAGVSQSPRYKVTKRGQDVALRCDPISGHVSLYWYRQALGQGPEFLTYFNYEAQQDKSGLPNDRFSAERPEGSISTLTIQRTEQRDSAMYRCASSLILGEETQYFGPGTRLLVL.

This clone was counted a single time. CDR3 region: CATSRDTLQGSNQPQHF. The CDR3 DNA follows: TGTGCCACCAGCAGAGATACATTACAGGGGAGCAATCAGCCCCAGCATTTT. The rearrangement joins TRBV15 to TRBJ1-5; 7 bases are shared with TRBD1. From germline, CDR1 is LNHNV and CDR2 YYDKDF (reference sequence). The CDR3 extends over 17 amino acids. Trimming removed 0 bases from V and 1 base from J; junction bases left unmatched: 6.